This TCR beta chain is drawn from a study of shared clonotypes between healthy human individuals. Whole-study findings and limits: Larger richness was generally estimated for naive than memory subsets.

As regards this clone: The antigen remains undetermined.

Terminally differentiated effector memory CD45RA+ cells were left out of the naive CD8 fraction, which was CD45RO-negative and positively selected for CCR7. Germline V gene sequence: CDR1 SNHLY, CDR2 FYNNEI. The V and J ends lost 6 bases and 6 bases, in that order; junction bases with no gene match: 25. The CDR3 has 21 residues. Produced via immunoSEQ multiplex PCR; TCRdb's table is partial and in-frame only. The data hold around 2,100,000 clones, with about 95% observed a single time. The chain is built from TRBV2 and TRBJ1-4, with TRBD1 identical over 10 bases. The source of this sequence is a man aged 18 to 29 in good health. The sample consisted of naive CD8+ T cells sorted from blood. The CDR3 DNA reads TGTGCCAGCAGCTACCGGGACAGGGGTAACTTTGACAGCATGTATCATGAAAAACTGTTTTTT. Translated, it gives CASSYRDRGNFDSMYHEKLFF. Full variable domain (outside the CDR3, taken from reference TRBV2 and TRBJ1-4): EPEVTQTPSHQVTQMGQEVILRCVPISNHLYFYWYRQILGQKVEFLVSFYNNEISEKSEIFDDQFSVERPDGSNFTLKIRSTKLEDSAMYFCASSYRDRGNFDSMYHEKLFFGSGTQLSVL.